Reported below is one T cell receptor beta chain. Its binding antigen is unknown. Base qualities are not provided; no much larger clone lies one nucleotide away. The immunoSEQ Assay, a bias-controlled multiplex PCR, was used to amplify TCRbeta CDR3 regions from genomic DNA. As for the authors' bioinformatics: The number of nucleated cells in each sample was estimated by amplification of reference gene primers within the assay. Sequence reads were collapsed and filtered to measure the absolute abundance of every unique TCRbeta CDR3 rearrangement. For each sample, productive Simpson clonality was calculated as the square root of Simpson's diversity index over productive rearrangements. This immuneACCESS table, as held by TCRdb, lists in-frame sequences with V and J called but not all clones. Of the missing ones, under half trace to an unresolved V gene in checked studies; the others have no known cause. The V and J calls and the clone size are those of that table, but D and trimming were determined from the DNA. This sample lists some 70,000 clones; 88% were detected once. Approximately 6.4% of the sample goes to the ten largest clones.

These data belong to a study of blood T cell repertoires in COVID-19 (TCRdb year 2020). In terms of the full investigation: Samples covering the acute and convalescent phases of COVID-19 were provided by collaborators in the United States, Italy and Spain. Sample metadata almost always included a de-identified subject ID, COVID-19 status, age in years and sex. Where available, HLA class I and class II types were taken from metadata supplied by the sample provider and were not determined by assay-based typing. The prospective study material was composed of cDNA or gDNA derived from T cells, B-cell-depleted T cells, or PBMCs. Subjects who had been exposed to COVID-19, were actively infected with it, or had recovered from it provided the deeply sampled blood TCRbeta repertoires that made up the dataset. A freely available public database, intended as a resource for researchers studying the immune response to SARS-CoV-2, is where the repertoires were released. Samples were obtained from the ongoing ImmuneRACE study (first 160 participants) and from about 1,300 subjects provided by 6 global collaborators.

From the germline V gene, CDR1 is MDHEN and CDR2 is SYDVKM. From its cysteine to its phenylalanine, the CDR3 spans 15 amino acids. Only CDR3 DNA remains: 45 bases, in frame from the first base. V was cut back by 3 bases and J by 1 base, leaving a gap of 11 bases between them. Broad study findings and their caveats: The amount of clinical and demographic metadata varied by source and participant and was provided uncurated.

The collaborating institutions used their own protocols to collect whole blood in K2EDTA tubes. For TCRbeta analysis, collaborators shipped samples in one of three forms: frozen whole blood, isolated PBMCs, or DNA extracted from either of those sample types. Material for sequencing was peripheral blood. The V and J segments used are TRBV28 and TRBJ2-3, with the D gene not clear enough to name. The source of this sequence is a woman in her seventies with acute or convalescent COVID-19. The CDR3: CASSFADIGTDTQYF. The nucleotide sequence reads as follows: TGTGCCAGCAGTTTCGCCGACATTGGCACAGATACGCAGTATTTT.